This is a list of T cell receptor beta chains from one sample in a study of identical twins. Via MiXCR, TCRdb re-called the 5' RACE reads, giving one row per CDR3 protein. The profile shows some 97,000 distinct CDR3 sequences, less than 6.5% of them singletons. Sequencing was performed on memory T cells sorted from blood. The receptors come from a woman in her fifties or sixties in good health. Both conserved end residues are part of each CDR3. The D gene is left open where the match is weak. Clone size appears in some rows only: once, few, many, or a class for an expanded clone.

j_call: TRBJ1-1; v_call: TRBV15; clone_size: .; d_call: .; cdr3_nt: TGTGCCACCCTCCAAATCGGGAAGGGGGCTGAAGCTTTCTTT; cdr3_aa: CATLQIGKGAEAFF
j_call: TRBJ2-1; v_call: TRBV30; clone_size: many; d_call: TRBD2; cdr3_nt: TGTGCCTGGAGTGGGCGACGTCCAGCGGGAGGGCCCTCCTCCTACAATGAGCAGTTCTTC; cdr3_aa: CAWSGRRPAGGPSSYNEQFF
j_call: TRBJ2-5; v_call: TRBV28; clone_size: many; d_call: .; cdr3_nt: TGTGCCAGCAGCCTCGACAAAACGGGGACCCAGTACTTC; cdr3_aa: CASSLDKTGTQYF
j_call: TRBJ2-7; v_call: TRBV6-2/TRBV6-3; clone_size: few; d_call: .; cdr3_nt: TGTGCCAGCTCAGTAAACCGTTACGAGCAGTACTTC; cdr3_aa: CASSVNRYEQYF
j_call: TRBJ2-1; v_call: TRBV18; clone_size: few; d_call: .; cdr3_nt: TGTGCCAGCTCAACCCAAAGTTCGGGTGAGCAGTTCTTC; cdr3_aa: CASSTQSSGEQFF
j_call: TRBJ1-3; v_call: TRBV27; clone_size: many; d_call: .; cdr3_nt: TGTGCCAGCAGTTTAAGGCCGGGGGCCTCTGGAAACACCATATATTTT; cdr3_aa: CASSLRPGASGNTIYF
j_call: TRBJ2-3; v_call: TRBV24-1; clone_size: few; d_call: TRBD2; cdr3_nt: TGTGCCACCAGTGTAGGTCTAGCGGGCACAGATACGCAGTATTTT; cdr3_aa: CATSVGLAGTDTQYF
j_call: TRBJ2-1; v_call: TRBV5-4; clone_size: few; d_call: .; cdr3_nt: TGTGCCAGCAGCCCTACGTACAATGAGCAGTTCTTC; cdr3_aa: CASSPTYNEQFF
j_call: TRBJ2-5; v_call: TRBV30; clone_size: few; d_call: .; cdr3_nt: TGTGCCTGGCGAAGGGGACGAGCCCAAGAGACCCAGTACTTC; cdr3_aa: CAWRRGRAQETQYF
j_call: TRBJ2-3; v_call: TRBV24-1; clone_size: few; d_call: .; cdr3_nt: TGTGCCACCTCCGAGGGGGGCTTCGAATCGGCCCCAGATACGCAGTATTTT; cdr3_aa: CATSEGGFESAPDTQYF
j_call: TRBJ1-6; v_call: TRBV4-2; clone_size: many; d_call: .; cdr3_nt: TGTGCCAGCAGCCAAGAGGGAGAATTCTATAATTCACCCCTCCACTTT; cdr3_aa: CASSQEGEFYNSPLHF
j_call: TRBJ2-7; v_call: TRBV5-6; clone_size: many; d_call: TRBD2; cdr3_nt: TGTGCCAGCAGCGCGCGGACTAGCGGGATCCTCCTTCTAACCTACGAGCAGTACTTC; cdr3_aa: CASSARTSGILLLTYEQYF
j_call: TRBJ1-2; v_call: TRBV29-1; clone_size: many; d_call: .; cdr3_nt: TGCAGCGTCTTCGGTTGGGATGGCTACACCTTC; cdr3_aa: CSVFGWDGYTF
j_call: TRBJ2-3; v_call: TRBV11-1; clone_size: many; d_call: .; cdr3_nt: TGTGCCAGCAGCTTAGGACCGAGCACAGATACGCAGTATTTT; cdr3_aa: CASSLGPSTDTQYF
j_call: TRBJ2-1; v_call: TRBV19; clone_size: many; d_call: .; cdr3_nt: TGTGCCAGTAGTCTCCCCCCCGGGACTCCCCGGGTTGGGGAGCAGTTCTTC; cdr3_aa: CASSLPPGTPRVGEQFF
j_call: TRBJ2-6; v_call: TRBV20-1; clone_size: .; d_call: TRBD1; cdr3_nt: TGCAGTGCTAGACAGTTGGACAGGTCGGCCTCTGAGGCCAACGTCCTGACTTTC; cdr3_aa: CSARQLDRSASEANVLTF
j_call: TRBJ2-1; v_call: TRBV24-1; clone_size: few; d_call: .; cdr3_nt: TGTGCCACCAGTGAGCCCCAGGGGGAGGAGTTCTTC; cdr3_aa: CATSEPQGEEFF
j_call: TRBJ1-5; v_call: TRBV12-3/TRBV12-4; clone_size: many; d_call: .; cdr3_nt: TGTGCCAGCAGTTTTAGGGGATACAATCAGCCCCAGCATTTT; cdr3_aa: CASSFRGYNQPQHF
j_call: TRBJ1-1; v_call: TRBV5-1; clone_size: many; d_call: .; cdr3_nt: TGCGCCAGCAGCTCCAACCGGGCGTACACTGAAGCTTTCTTT; cdr3_aa: CASSSNRAYTEAFF
j_call: TRBJ2-1; v_call: TRBV5-4; clone_size: few; d_call: .; cdr3_nt: TGTGCCAGCAGCTTGGTCGGAGGGAATGAGCAGTTCTTC; cdr3_aa: CASSLVGGNEQFF
j_call: TRBJ2-5; v_call: TRBV7-9; clone_size: many; d_call: .; cdr3_nt: TGTGCCAGCAGCCCGCCGGGGCCAGGGCTTGGAGAGACCCAGTACTTC; cdr3_aa: CASSPPGPGLGETQYF
j_call: TRBJ2-3; v_call: TRBV12-3/TRBV12-4; clone_size: many; d_call: .; cdr3_nt: TGTGCCAGCAGTCCAGCACAGGGTGTAGATACGCAGTATTTT; cdr3_aa: CASSPAQGVDTQYF
j_call: TRBJ2-5; v_call: TRBV19; clone_size: .; d_call: TRBD2; cdr3_nt: TGTGCCAGTAGTATTTCAACTAGCGGGAGAGGAGAGACCCAGTACTTC; cdr3_aa: CASSISTSGRGETQYF
j_call: TRBJ1-2; v_call: TRBV12-3/TRBV12-4; clone_size: many; d_call: .; cdr3_nt: TGTGCCAGCAGTTTCAGCTCTTATGGCTACACCTTC; cdr3_aa: CASSFSSYGYTF
j_call: TRBJ1-3; v_call: TRBV6-5; clone_size: few; d_call: .; cdr3_nt: TGTGCCAGCAGTTACTCGGCGACAGTCTCTGGAAACACCATATATTTT; cdr3_aa: CASSYSATVSGNTIYF
j_call: TRBJ1-2; v_call: TRBV9; clone_size: .; d_call: TRBD1; cdr3_nt: TGTGCCAGCAGCGTGGTCAGGGGGAAAACCGGCTATGGCTACACCTTC; cdr3_aa: CASSVVRGKTGYGYTF
j_call: TRBJ2-2; v_call: TRBV12-3/TRBV12-4; clone_size: many; d_call: TRBD2; cdr3_nt: TGTGCCAGCAGCCGCAGACTAGCGGGGAACACCGGGGAGCTGTTTTTT; cdr3_aa: CASSRRLAGNTGELFF
j_call: TRBJ2-7; v_call: TRBV11-2; clone_size: many; d_call: TRBD1; cdr3_nt: TGTGCCAGCAGCTTAGGGACAGGGCTTTACGAGCAGTACTTC; cdr3_aa: CASSLGTGLYEQYF
j_call: TRBJ2-7; v_call: TRBV20-1; clone_size: .; d_call: .; cdr3_nt: TGCAGTGCTAGAGATTCTGGATGGCAGTACTTC; cdr3_aa: CSARDSGWQYF
j_call: TRBJ2-4; v_call: TRBV4-1; clone_size: many; d_call: .; cdr3_nt: TGCGCCAGCAGCCAACAAGGGGACAAAAACATTCAGTACTTC; cdr3_aa: CASSQQGDKNIQYF
j_call: TRBJ2-1; v_call: TRBV20-1; clone_size: few; d_call: .; cdr3_nt: TGCAGTGCTAGATTATTTAGCAGCCTTCCCAATGAGCAGTTCTTC; cdr3_aa: CSARLFSSLPNEQFF